The rows below give T cell receptor beta chains drawn from one sample of a study of blood T cell repertoires in COVID-19. The assay was immunoSEQ multiplex PCR, and TCRdb's table has in-frame clones only and misses some. This sample has under 85,000 clones; around 80% occur once, and the top ten carry more than 5%. Source material: peripheral blood. Receptors were obtained from a man in his fifties or sixties with active or convalescent COVID-19. CDR3s include the opening cysteine and the closing phenylalanine or tryptophan. The D gene is left open where the match is weak. Where a row states a size, it is once, few, many or the class of an expanded clone; other rows omit it.

j_call d_call v_call clone_size cdr3_nt cdr3_aa
TRBJ2-7 NA TRBV6-2/TRBV6-3 NA TGTGCCAGCAGTTCCCCCGGGACTCCCATCTACTTC CASSSPGTPIYF
TRBJ1-6 NA TRBV7-2 NA TGTGCCAGCAGCTTGGTAGGGGGTATGGATTCACCCCTCCACTTT CASSLVGGMDSPLHF
TRBJ2-2 NA TRBV11-1 NA TGTGCTGTAAACGGGGGAGCCAACTCCGGGGAGCTGTTTTTT CAVNGGANSGELFF
TRBJ1-1 TRBD1 TRBV7-2 NA TGTGCCAGCAGCTTAGGGACAGGGGGTAGAGAGGCTTTCTTT CASSLGTGGREAFF
TRBJ1-1 TRBD1 TRBV10-3 NA TGTGCCATCAGTCCGGGACAGAGAAACACTGAAGCTTTCTTT CAISPGQRNTEAFF
TRBJ2-1 TRBD2 TRBV6-4 NA TGTGCCAGCAGTGAGGGTCTAGCGGGCTACAATGAGCAGTTCTTC CASSEGLAGYNEQFF
TRBJ2-5 NA TRBV6-2/TRBV6-3 NA TGTGCCAGCAGTTTAGAACAGCCACAAGAGACCCAGTACTTC CASSLEQPQETQYF
TRBJ2-7 TRBD1 TRBV24-1 NA TGTGCCACCAGTGATGGGGGACAGGGGGCCGGTGAGCAGTACTTC CATSDGGQGAGEQYF
TRBJ2-1 TRBD1 TRBV9 NA TGTGCCAGCTCCAACGGGGGACAGGGAGGGAATGAGCAGTTCTTC CASSNGGQGGNEQFF
TRBJ2-2 TRBD2 TRBV11-2 NA TGTGCCAGCAGCCTCTTGAGCGGGGGGAACACCGGGGAGCTGTTTTTT CASSLLSGGNTGELFF
TRBJ1-1 TRBD1 TRBV27 NA TGTGCCAGCAGCGCTACCGGGACAGGGGGCGGGTTAACTGAAGCTTTCTTT CASSATGTGGGLTEAFF
TRBJ2-2 NA TRBV6-5 once TGTGCCAGCAGCCGAACATCGTCTCTTTCCGGGGAGCTGTTTTTT CASSRTSSLSGELFF
TRBJ2-5 TRBD2 TRBV5-6 NA TGTGCCAGCACTCCTCCGGGTAGCGGGGGGGTCCCCACTAAGACCCAGTACTTC CASTPPGSGGVPTKTQYF
TRBJ1-1 NA TRBV19 NA TGTGCCAGTAGTATAGAGGGCTCGAACACTGAAGCTTTCTTT CASSIEGSNTEAFF
TRBJ1-2 NA TRBV6-5 NA TGTGCCAGCAGGCCCTCGAGCTATGGCTACACCTTC CASRPSSYGYTF
TRBJ1-1 TRBD1 TRBV12-3/TRBV12-4 NA TGTGCCAGCAGCCTCTTCGGGACAGCTGAAGCTTTCTTT CASSLFGTAEAFF
TRBJ1-1 TRBD1 TRBV3-1/TRBV3-2 once TGTGCCAGCAGCCAAGGGTTGCACAGGGGATCTGAAGCTTTCTTT CASSQGLHRGSEAFF
TRBJ1-2 NA TRBV5-1 NA TGCGCCAGCAGCTTGGCGGGGATCGGTAACTATGGCTACACCTTC CASSLAGIGNYGYTF
TRBJ1-4 NA TRBV5-8 NA TGTGCCAGCAGCTTCGTAATTCAGTTGGCGGGAGCAACTAATGAAAAACTGTTTTTT CASSFVIQLAGATNEKLFF
TRBJ2-7 TRBD1 TRBV3-1/TRBV3-2 NA TGTGCCAGCAGCCCCTCAGGAGAGGGGGCGGGCTACGAGCAGTACTTC CASSPSGEGAGYEQYF
TRBJ1-1 NA TRBV12-3/TRBV12-4 NA TGTGCCAGCAGCGACATGATGAACACTGAAGCTTTCTTT CASSDMMNTEAFF
TRBJ1-5 TRBD1 TRBV19 NA TGTGCCAGTAGTCGACAGGGGGCGGGCAATCAGCCCCAGCATTTT CASSRQGAGNQPQHF
TRBJ2-5 TRBD2 TRBV18 once TGTGCCAGCTCACGAGGACTAGCGGGGATTCAGCAAGAGACCCAGTACTTC CASSRGLAGIQQETQYF
TRBJ1-4 NA TRBV12-3/TRBV12-4 NA TGTGCCAGCACCACCCAGGTGAATGAAAAACTGTTTTTT CASTTQVNEKLFF
TRBJ2-7 TRBD1 TRBV11-2 once TGTGCCAGCAGACGGACAGGGAAGGACGAGCAGTACTTC CASRRTGKDEQYF
TRBJ1-1 TRBD1 TRBV9 few TGTGCCAGCAGCCCAGCGACAGGGATTGAAGCTTTCTTT CASSPATGIEAFF
TRBJ1-2 TRBD1 TRBV23-1 once TGCGCCAGCAGCCAAGACAGGGGGACTGGCTACACCTTC CASSQDRGTGYTF
TRBJ2-7 TRBD1 TRBV19 NA TGTGCCAGTAGCCCAGGGGGTTACTACGAGCAGTACTTC CASSPGGYYEQYF
TRBJ1-2 TRBD1 TRBV11-2 few TGTGCCAGCAGCTTAGGACAGGGAAGTTACTATGGCTACACCTTC CASSLGQGSYYGYTF
TRBJ2-2 NA TRBV4-3 NA TGCGCCAGCAGCCCCACTCAGGGCAGTTACACCGGGGAGCTGTTTTTT CASSPTQGSYTGELFF
TRBJ2-2 TRBD1 TRBV18 NA TGTGCCAGCTCACCACCGAGGACAGGGTTTGCCGGGGAGCTGTTTTTT CASSPPRTGFAGELFF
TRBJ1-5 NA TRBV20-1 NA TGCAGTGCTAGTGTAGCAGTTAGCAATCAGCCCCAGCATTTT CSASVAVSNQPQHF
TRBJ2-1 TRBD2 TRBV18 NA TGTGCCAGCTCACCCTCTAGCGGGGGGGACACCTACAATGAGCAGTTCTTC CASSPSSGGDTYNEQFF
TRBJ2-2 NA TRBV7-2 NA TGTGCCAGCAGCTTCGCCGGGGGCACCGGGGAGCTGTTTTTT CASSFAGGTGELFF
TRBJ2-5 TRBD1 TRBV7-7 once TGTGCTAGCAGCAAAGGGACAGGGCGGCAAGAGACCCAGTACTTC CASSKGTGRQETQYF
TRBJ2-7 NA TRBV13 NA TGTGCCAGCAGCTCACAGGGTACCTACGAGCAGTACTTC CASSSQGTYEQYF
TRBJ2-4 TRBD1 TRBV7-2 NA TGTGCCAGCAGCCCCCAGGGACAGGCCCCTCTAGCCAAAAACATTCAGTACTTC CASSPQGQAPLAKNIQYF
TRBJ2-1 NA TRBV7-9 few TGTGCCAGCAGCAAGTCGTCAAACAATGACAATGAGCAGTTCTTC CASSKSSNNDNEQFF
TRBJ2-2 NA TRBV6-4 NA TGTGCCAGCACAGCTGCCCCGGGCACCGGGGAGCTGTTTTTT CASTAAPGTGELFF
TRBJ1-4 NA TRBV7-2 NA TGTGCCAGCAGCCCCCAGGACAGCGCCTTTTTAGCTAACTCAGAAAAACTGTTTTTT CASSPQDSAFLANSEKLFF
TRBJ1-2 TRBD1 TRBV10-3 NA TGTGCCATCATGACAACAGGGGAGAGTTACACCTTC CAIMTTGESYTF
TRBJ2-7 NA TRBV6-6 few TGTGCCAGCAGTTTACTGGATGGGGCCGAGCAGTACTTC CASSLLDGAEQYF
TRBJ1-2 NA TRBV3-1/TRBV3-2 NA TGTGCCAGCAGCCACCCGGGCTATGGCTACACCTTC CASSHPGYGYTF
TRBJ1-1 NA TRBV12-1 few TGTGCCAGCAGAAGGTATCGACAGTGGGGAATGAACACTGAAGCTTTCTTT CASRRYRQWGMNTEAFF
TRBJ2-4 NA TRBV6-5 NA TGTGCCAGCACAGGGGTCCTGGGAAACATTCAGTACTTC CASTGVLGNIQYF
TRBJ1-5 NA TRBV4-3 NA TGCGCCAGCAGCCAAGAATCCGGGGGCAATCAGCCCCAGCATTTT CASSQESGGNQPQHF
TRBJ2-7 TRBD2 TRBV14 once TGTGCCAGCGGGCTAGCGGGGGCCCCCCGGGACGAGCAGTACTTC CASGLAGAPRDEQYF
TRBJ2-1 TRBD2 TRBV15 NA TGTGCCACCAGCAGAGGGTTCGTCCGAGCGGGGGGGAATGAGCAGTTCTTC CATSRGFVRAGGNEQFF
TRBJ2-1 NA TRBV7-2 NA TGTGCCAGCAGCTTAGAGGCGGACAGCGAGCAGTTCTTC CASSLEADSEQFF
TRBJ2-1 TRBD1 TRBV3-1/TRBV3-2 NA TGTGCCAGCAGCCAACAAGGACAGGGGGCAACTGAGCAGTTCTTC CASSQQGQGATEQFF
TRBJ1-1 NA TRBV7-3 NA TGTGCCAGCAGCCCTGGGACTTCGTGGACTGAAGCTTTCTTT CASSPGTSWTEAFF